The rows below give T cell receptor beta chains drawn from one sample of a study of shared clonotypes between healthy human individuals. The assay was immunoSEQ multiplex PCR, and TCRdb's table has in-frame clones only and misses some. This table has some 1.4 million clones, around 97% appearing once. Sequencing was carried out using naive CD4+ T cells sorted from blood. Source of these receptors: a young man in good health. CDR3s include the opening cysteine and the closing phenylalanine or tryptophan. The D gene is left open where the match is weak. Size is omitted from some rows. Given values are once, few, many or a class for expanded clones.

len	abundance	v_gene	j_gene	d_gene	CDR3aa	CDR3nt
14	-	TRBV29-1	TRBJ2-1	-	CSVDAQRGYNEQFF	TGCAGCGTTGATGCACAACGGGGTTACAATGAGCAGTTCTTC
20	-	TRBV30	TRBJ2-7	-	CAWSVRLSRQLGGRDDEQYF	TGTGCCTGGAGTGTACGTTTAAGTCGGCAGCTGGGGGGTCGCGACGACGAGCAGTACTTC
13	-	TRBV6-1	TRBJ1-5	-	CASSAASNQPQHF	TGTGCCAGCAGTGCTGCTAGCAATCAGCCCCAGCATTTT
14	-	TRBV5-1	TRBJ2-7	TRBD1	CASNRDRGIYEQYF	TGCGCCAGCAACCGGGACAGGGGAATCTACGAGCAGTACTTC
15	-	TRBV19	TRBJ1-2	TRBD1	CASSSPGRGRYGYTF	TGTGCCAGTAGTTCACCAGGCAGGGGGCGTTATGGCTACACCTTC
12	-	TRBV2	TRBJ2-7	-	CASSQSSYEQYF	TGTGCCAGCAGTCAAAGCTCCTACGAGCAGTACTTC
13	-	TRBV27	TRBJ2-7	-	CAARPTGLNEQYF	TGTGCCGCGCGGCCGACTGGGCTAAATGAGCAGTACTTC
13	-	TRBV2	TRBJ2-2	-	CASRDLGPGELFF	TGTGCCAGCAGGGACCTCGGGCCCGGGGAGCTGTTTTTT
12	-	TRBV7-9	TRBJ1-2	-	CASSLGLSEPSF	TGTGCCAGCAGCTTAGGGCTTTCGGAACCCTCCTTC
18	-	TRBV5-5	TRBJ2-1	TRBD2	CASSLAPGLAANYNEQFF	TGTGCCAGCAGCTTGGCGCCCGGACTAGCGGCCAACTACAATGAGCAGTTCTTC
13	-	TRBV2	TRBJ2-1	-	CASSGEGSSEQFF	TGTGCCAGCAGTGGTGAGGGGTCAAGTGAGCAGTTCTTC
13	-	TRBV7-8	TRBJ2-7	-	CASSRTESYEQYF	TGTGCCAGCAGCCGGACAGAGAGCTACGAGCAGTACTTC
16	-	TRBV7-9	TRBJ2-7	-	CASSLGWKANFAKQYF	TGTGCCAGCAGCTTAGGCTGGAAGGCAAACTTCGCTAAGCAGTACTTC
14	-	TRBV5-1	TRBJ2-2	-	CASDTGHLTGELFF	TGCGCCAGTGATACGGGACACCTCACCGGGGAGCTGTTTTTT
14	-	TRBV7-8	TRBJ2-7	TRBD2	CASSLPGGSYEQYF	TGTGCCAGCAGCCTGCCGGGGGGGTCTTACGAGCAGTACTTC
13	-	TRBV18	TRBJ1-2	-	CASSPFPGTGYTF	TGTGCCAGCTCACCATTTCCAGGCACGGGCTACACCTTC
14	-	TRBV27	TRBJ1-5	-	CASSLRWGNQPQHF	TGTGCCAGCAGCCTCAGATGGGGGAATCAGCCCCAGCATTTT
16	-	TRBV25-1	TRBJ2-5	-	CASSETTGSPAKTQYF	TGTGCCAGCAGTGAAACCACGGGATCCCCCGCAAAGACCCAGTACTTC
17	-	TRBV7-2	TRBJ2-3	TRBD2	CASSSSGTRSWTDTQYF	TGTGCCAGCAGCTCCTCCGGGACTAGGAGCTGGACAGATACGCAGTATTTT
15	-	TRBV18	TRBJ2-7	-	CASSPSGSLHYEQYF	TGTGCCAGCTCACCATCAGGGAGTCTACACTACGAGCAGTACTTC
13	-	TRBV11-2	TRBJ2-2	-	CASSLGSDGELFF	TGTGCCAGCAGCTTGGGATCCGACGGGGAGCTGTTTTTT
17	-	TRBV7-8	TRBJ2-7	TRBD2	CASSSRLWTSGNYEQYF	TGTGCCAGCAGCTCCAGACTCTGGACTAGCGGGAACTACGAGCAGTACTTC
14	-	TRBV5-1	TRBJ1-4	-	CASSLDEANEKLFF	TGCGCCAGCAGCTTGGACGAAGCTAATGAAAAACTGTTTTTT
13	-	TRBV19	TRBJ2-7	TRBD1	CASSTDRGYEQYF	TGTGCCAGTAGTACCGACAGGGGCTACGAGCAGTACTTC
17	-	TRBV30	TRBJ2-3	TRBD1	CAWSVLGTGLSTDTQYF	TGTGCCTGGAGTGTTCTGGGGACAGGGCTTAGCACAGATACGCAGTATTTT
15	-	TRBV5-5	TRBJ2-7	-	CASSRIRDNSYEQYF	TGTGCCAGCAGCCGAATCCGGGACAACTCCTACGAGCAGTACTTC
14	-	TRBV5-1	TRBJ2-7	-	CASSLGPPSYEQYF	TGCGCCAGCAGCTTAGGACCGCCCTCCTACGAGCAGTACTTC
11	-	TRBV28	TRBJ1-1	-	CASSTHHWAFF	TGTGCCAGCAGTACCCACCACTGGGCTTTCTTT
16	-	TRBV6-5	TRBJ2-1	TRBD1	CASSYRTGFSYNEQFF	TGTGCCAGCAGTTACAGGACAGGATTCTCCTACAATGAGCAGTTCTTC
16	-	TRBV9	TRBJ2-1	TRBD2	CASSVLGLAGNNEQFF	TGTGCCAGCAGCGTTCTCGGGCTAGCGGGTAACAATGAGCAGTTCTTC
14	once	TRBV10-3	TRBJ2-7	-	CAISIRTAGYEQYF	TGTGCCATCTCAATTCGAACGGCAGGTTACGAGCAGTACTTC
12	once	TRBV30	TRBJ1-2	TRBD1	CAFDRAEDGYTF	TGTGCCTTCGACAGGGCTGAAGATGGCTACACCTTC